One sample yielded the 21 T cell receptor beta chains listed below, sequenced in a study of shared clonotypes between healthy human individuals. The table came from immunoSEQ multiplex PCR; TCRdb's copy has only in-frame clones and leaves some out. The top ten clones hold approximately 13% of a sample with about 470,000 clones, roughly 83% of them seen once. Source material: PBMCs. These TCRs come from a woman aged 40 to 50 in good health. Some clones in this sample may be carry-over from other donors' samples.

The J gene is TRBJ2-1, the V gene TRBV6-5; 7 bases align to TRBD2. The CDR3 is made up of 15 amino acids. V was clipped by 4 bases and J by 7 bases; unmatched bases: 10. The V gene's germline CDR1 is MNHEY and CDR2 SVGAGI. The CDR3 is CASSFSRTSGNEQFF. As DNA, the CDR3 is TGTGCCAGCAGTTTTTCGCGGACTAGTGGTAATGAGCAGTTCTTC.

This clone has a single count. Other DNA sequences in the same sample also yield this CDR3. The V call is TRBV5-1, the J call TRBJ1-1, with D unclear. This CDR3 spans 13 amino acids. V gave up 0 bases and J gave up 4 bases, with 7 bases separating them. The germline V gene has CDR1 SGHRS and CDR2 YFSETQ. The CDR3 loop reads CASSLAAGTEAFF. For the CDR3, the DNA is TGCGCCAGCAGCTTGGCCGCGGGCACTGAAGCTTTCTTT.

This chain connects TRBV2 to TRBJ1-5; TRBD1 aligns across 7 bases. The CDR3 totals 15 residues. The V and J ends lost 5 bases and 6 bases, in that order; junction bases with no gene match: 10. Germline CDR1 reads SNHLY; CDR2 reads FYNNEI. The CDR3 is CASSPIQGDGQPQHF. The CDR3 DNA reads as TGTGCCAGCAGTCCCATTCAGGGGGACGGTCAGCCCCAGCATTTT.

This rearrangement joins TRBV9 to TRBJ2-6; D is undetermined. The V gene's germline CDR1 is SGDLS and CDR2 YYNGEE. V gave up 3 bases and J gave up 0 bases, with 7 bases separating them. The CDR3 is 15 residues long. CDR3 loop: CASSAQSSGANVLTF. The CDR3 nucleotides read TGTGCCAGCAGCGCACAGAGCTCTGGGGCCAACGTCCTGACTTTC.

In the case of this clone: Additional DNA sequences in this sample encode the identical CDR3. The CDR3 loop is CAWSVNRDTEAFF. CDR3 coding DNA: TGTGCCTGGAGTGTGAACAGGGACACTGAAGCTTTCTTT. This sequence joins TRBV30 and TRBJ1-1, with D tentatively TRBD1 (6 bases). From germline, CDR1 is GTSNPN and CDR2 SVGIG (reference sequence). V was trimmed by 0 bases and J by 3 bases, leaving 8 bases between them. The CDR3 sequence is 13 residues long.

The J gene is TRBJ2-7, the V gene TRBV28; possibly TRBD2 for D (6 bases). The CDR3 has 17 amino acids. Germline V CDR1 and CDR2: MDHEN, SYDVKM. Trimming took off 4 bases at V and 3 bases at J, with 22 bases between the two ends. In DNA form, the CDR3 reads TGTGCCAGCAGTTCAATTTGGGGTAGGGAGGTCCGCTACGAGCAGTACTTC. This translates into CASSSIWGREVRYEQYF. The full variable domain, completed using reference TRBV28 and TRBJ2-7, is DVKVTQSSRYLVKRTGEKVFLECVQDMDHENMFWYRQDPGLGLRLIYFSYDVKMKEKGDIPEGYSVSREKKERFSLILESASTNQTSMYLCASSSIWGREVRYEQYFGPGTRLTVT.

This chain joins TRBV5-4 and TRBJ2-5, with 10 bases that match TRBD2. The length of the CDR3 is 15 residues. J was trimmed by 4 bases and V by 4 bases; bases with no gene match: 7. CDR1 and CDR2 from the germline V gene are SGHNT and YYREEE (reference sequence). CDR3 in DNA: TGTGCCAGCAGCCCGAGCGGGAGGGCCGGAGAGACCCAGTACTTC. This codes for CASSPSGRAGETQYF.

The rearrangement uses TRBV7-9 and TRBJ2-7; possibly TRBD1 for D (5 bases). The CDR3 is 11 residues long. Trimming stripped 6 bases from V and 5 bases from J, with 8 bases between. CDR1 is SEHNR, CDR2 FQNEAQ, per germline (reference sequence). In nucleotides, the CDR3 is TGTGCCAGCAGAATAGGGGACGAGCAGTACTTC. It translates to CASRIGDEQYF.

This clone was observed a few times. This chain connects TRBV27 to TRBJ1-1; no clear D gene. Germline V gene lookup returns CDR1 MNHEY and CDR2 SMNVEV (reference sequence). V shed 5 bases and J shed 0 bases, with 13 bases lying between them. The CDR3 length is 15 residues. For the CDR3, the DNA is TGTGCCAGCAGTCCATACAGTTTCATGAACACTGAAGCTTTCTTT. It codes for CASSPYSFMNTEAFF.

This clone has a single count. V is TRBV6-5 and J is TRBJ1-1, with 8 bases fitting TRBD1. The CDR3 consists of 14 residues. J was trimmed by 4 bases and V by 6 bases; bases with no gene match: 7. Germline V gives CDR1 MNHEY, CDR2 SVGAGI. CDR3 nucleotide sequence: TGTGCCAGCAGCCTACGGGACAGGATCACTGAAGCTTTCTTT. This gives the protein CASSLRDRITEAFF.

The chain combines TRBV15 with TRBJ1-2; TRBD1 matches at 11 bases. J gave up 4 bases and V 4 bases, and 5 bases lay outside the gene matches. The CDR3 length is 15 residues. Germline CDR1 LNHNV, CDR2 YYDKDF (reference sequence). CDR3 loop: CATSTRTGGAYGYTF. Here the CDR3 DNA reads TGTGCCACCAGCACCCGGACAGGGGGCGCCTATGGCTACACCTTC.

The sample holds many counts of this clone. This sequence joins TRBV5-4 and TRBJ1-2; no firm D call. In germline, CDR1 is SGHNT, CDR2 YYREEE (reference sequence). CDR3 length equals 15 residues. Trimming cost V 2 bases and J 3 bases, with 14 bases left between them. CDR3 loop: CASSLTVRGDYGYTF. The CDR3 region has the DNA TGTGCCAGCAGCTTAACGGTCCGCGGCGACTATGGCTACACCTTC.

The V and J genes are TRBV7-6 and TRBJ2-7; 8 positions agree with TRBD1. Germline V gene sequence: CDR1 SGHVS, CDR2 FNYEAQ. Unmatched junction bases numbered 15, after V lost 8 bases and J lost 3 bases. This CDR3 is built from 16 residues. The CDR3 DNA is TGTGCCAGCGGCCCAGGACAGGGAGGAGGGGTCTACGAGCAGTACTTC. This encodes CASGPGQGGGVYEQYF.

The chain combines TRBV11-1 with TRBJ2-5; TRBD2 matches 13 bases. The germline CDR1 and CDR2 sequences are SGHAT and FQDESV (reference sequence). The J segment lost 4 bases and the V segment lost 0 bases, leaving 5 bases of the junction unmatched. This CDR3 spans 17 amino acids. The CDR3, as DNA: TGTGCCAGCAGCTTAGCCCGACTAGCGGGAGGTTTAGAGACCCAGTACTTC. It specifies CASSLARLAGGLETQYF.

The chain has TRBV30 and TRBJ2-3, with 7 bases fitting TRBD1. Trimming cost V 4 bases and J 2 bases; bases outside gene matches: 9. CDR3 size: 15 residues. Germline CDR1 reads GTSNPN; CDR2 reads SVGIG (reference sequence). This CDR3 is CAWTSRDRSTDTQYF. CDR3 nucleotide sequence: TGTGCCTGGACCTCACGGGACAGATCCACAGATACGCAGTATTTT.

The chain joins TRBV28 to TRBJ1-1, with D hard to call. V was trimmed by 5 bases and J by 2 bases, leaving 15 bases between them. The CDR3 consists of 15 residues. Germline CDR1 is MDHEN and CDR2 is SYDVKM. The CDR3 bases are TGTGCCAGCAGTCCCCCCCTTCGCATTAACACTGAAGCTTTCTTT. This translates into CASSPPLRINTEAFF.

This clone was observed once. The chain carries TRBV6-4 and TRBJ2-3, with TRBD1 matching 7 bases. Germline assignment: CDR1 MRHNA and CDR2 SNTAGT. The CDR3 runs 14 residues. With V trimmed by 4 bases and J by 5 bases, 6 bases remained unmatched. In DNA form, the CDR3 reads TGTGCCAGCAGTGGCGACAGGGATGGAGATACGCAGTATTTT. Its protein product is CASSGDRDGDTQYF.

The CDR3, as DNA: TGTGCCAGCAGTGCCGGGACATTATCTGGAAACACCATATATTTT. Its translation: CASSAGTLSGNTIYF. V is TRBV6-1 and J is TRBJ1-3, with D possibly TRBD1 on 6 matching bases. Trimming took off 4 bases at V and 1 base at J, with 11 bases between the two ends. From germline, CDR1 is MNHNS and CDR2 SASEGT. The CDR3 has 15 residues.

The chain couples TRBV7-2 to TRBJ1-5; no clear D gene. From germline, CDR1 is SGHTA and CDR2 FQGNSA. This CDR3 has 16 residues. Trimming pared 1 base from V and 4 bases from J, leaving 14 bases between. The CDR3 sequence: CASSLGDRHTNQPQHF. The CDR3 DNA reads TGTGCCAGCAGCTTAGGGGATCGACACACAAATCAGCCCCAGCATTTT.

This clone was seen only a few times. The chain employs TRBV18 and TRBJ2-7, with TRBD1 as a possible D gene (6 bases). The V and J ends lost 5 bases and 6 bases respectively, with 14 bases between them. Per the germline V gene, CDR1 is KGHSH and CDR2 is LQKENI. The CDR3 runs to 13 residues. Here the CDR3 reads CASSSLRGGEQYF. The CDR3 DNA sequence: TGTGCCAGCTCATCGCTCCGAGGGGGCGAGCAGTACTTC. The full variable domain, its missing parts supplied by reference TRBV18 and TRBJ2-7, is NAGVMQNPRHLVRRRGQEARLRCSPMKGHSHVYWYRQLPEEGLKFMVYLQKENIIDESGMPKERFSAEFPKEGPSILRIQQVVRGDSAAYFCASSSLRGGEQYFGPGTRLTVT.

CDR3: CASSFPGSSYNEQFF. The CDR3 bases are TGTGCCAGCAGTTTTCCCGGGAGCTCCTACAATGAGCAGTTCTTC. This chain links TRBV28 with TRBJ2-1, with D maybe TRBD2 (6 bases). Germline values: CDR1 MDHEN, CDR2 SYDVKM. With 3 bases removed from V and 0 bases from J, the gap between germline ends came to 9 bases. This CDR3 is built from 15 residues.